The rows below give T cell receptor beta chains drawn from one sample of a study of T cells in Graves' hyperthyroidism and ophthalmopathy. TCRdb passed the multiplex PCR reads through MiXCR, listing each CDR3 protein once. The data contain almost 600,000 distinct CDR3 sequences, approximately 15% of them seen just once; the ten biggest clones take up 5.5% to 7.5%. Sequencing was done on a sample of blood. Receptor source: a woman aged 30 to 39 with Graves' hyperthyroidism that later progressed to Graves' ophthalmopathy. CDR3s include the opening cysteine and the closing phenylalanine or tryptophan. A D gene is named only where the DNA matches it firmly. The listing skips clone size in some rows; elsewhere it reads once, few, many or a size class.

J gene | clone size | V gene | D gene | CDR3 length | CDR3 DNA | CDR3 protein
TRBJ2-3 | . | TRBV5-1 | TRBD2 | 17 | TGCGCCAGCAGCTTGGCCAGCGGGAGCCCCCGCACAGATACGCAGTATTTT | CASSLASGSPRTDTQYF
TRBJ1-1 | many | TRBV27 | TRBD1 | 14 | TGTGCCAGCAGTCCTCAGGGGGCCGGCACTGAAGCTTTCTTT | CASSPQGAGTEAFF
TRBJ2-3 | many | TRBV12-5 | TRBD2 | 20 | TGTGCTAGTGCCCAGACAGGGGCCGGGACTAGCGGGAGGTCCACAGATACGCAGTATTTT | CASAQTGAGTSGRSTDTQYF
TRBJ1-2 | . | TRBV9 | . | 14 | TGTGCCAGCAGCGTTGAGACAGGTGCCTATGGCTACACCTTC | CASSVETGAYGYTF
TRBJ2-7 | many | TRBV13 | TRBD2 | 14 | TGTGCCAGCAGCTTGTTAAGCGGGATCTACGAGCAGTACTTC | CASSLLSGIYEQYF
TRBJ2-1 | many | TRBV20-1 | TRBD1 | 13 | TGCAGTGCTTGGGACAGGGCGTTGAATGAGCAGTTCTTC | CSAWDRALNEQFF
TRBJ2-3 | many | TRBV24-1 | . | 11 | TGTGCCACCAGGGGTACAGATACGCAGTATTTT | CATRGTDTQYF
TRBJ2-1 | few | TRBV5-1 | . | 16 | TGCGCCAGCAGCCCCCGGACAGCCACCTCTTACAATGAGCAGTTCTTC | CASSPRTATSYNEQFF
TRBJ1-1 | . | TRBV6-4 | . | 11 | TGTGCCAGCAGGAACGGGTATCAAGCTTTCTTT | CASRNGYQAFF
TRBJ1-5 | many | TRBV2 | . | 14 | TGTGCCAGTACCACAGCGCTGCGTGGGGGGCCCCAGCATTTT | CASTTALRGGPQHF
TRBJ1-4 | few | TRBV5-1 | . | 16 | TGCGCCAGCAGCTCCAGGACGGGAACAACTAATGAAAAACTGTTTTTT | CASSSRTGTTNEKLFF
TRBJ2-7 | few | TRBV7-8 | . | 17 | TGTGCCAGCAGCCCCCGGAGGGGGGGACAGACTTTCTACGAGCAGTACTTC | CASSPRRGGQTFYEQYF
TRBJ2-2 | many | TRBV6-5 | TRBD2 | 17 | TGTGCCAGCAGTTATAGGCTGGCGGGAGCAGGTACCGGGGAGCTGTTTTTT | CASSYRLAGAGTGELFF
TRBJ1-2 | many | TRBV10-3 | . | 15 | TGTGCCATCAGTGAGTCGGCGGGCCAGAGGTCCGGCTACACCTTC | CAISESAGQRSGYTF
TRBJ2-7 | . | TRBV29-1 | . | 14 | TGCAGCGTTGGTACACAGGAGGTTCTCTACGAGCAATACTTC | CSVGTQEVLYEQYF
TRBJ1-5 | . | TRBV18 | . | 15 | TGTGCCAGCTCACCACCGTCACAGGGCCATCGGCCCCAGCATTTT | CASSPPSQGHRPQHF
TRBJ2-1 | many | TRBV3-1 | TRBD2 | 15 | TGTGCCAGCAGCCGAAGCGGGAGGCTGCATAATGAGCAGTTCTTC | CASSRSGRLHNEQFF
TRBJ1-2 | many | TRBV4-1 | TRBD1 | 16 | TGCGCCAGCAGCCAAGACAGACAGGGGCTATACTATGGCTACACCTTC | CASSQDRQGLYYGYTF
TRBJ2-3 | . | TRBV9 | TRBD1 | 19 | TGTGCCAGCAGCGTAGTTGTTTCGGGACAGGGGGCGCACAAAGATACGCAGTATTTT | CASSVVVSGQGAHKDTQYF
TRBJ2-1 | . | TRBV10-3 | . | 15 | TGTGCCATCAGTGAGCGCGACTACCTCTACAATGAGCAGTTCTTC | CAISERDYLYNEQFF
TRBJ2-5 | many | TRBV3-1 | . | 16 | TGTGCCAGCAGCCAAGATATAGCGGCCCGCCTGAAGACCCAGTACTTC | CASSQDIAARLKTQYF
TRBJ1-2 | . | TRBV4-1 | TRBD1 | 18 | TGCGCCAGCAGCCCTTATGGCGCGGGAACCGGGACAGGGATGGGCTACACCTTC | CASSPYGAGTGTGMGYTF
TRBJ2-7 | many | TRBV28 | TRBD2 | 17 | TGTGCCAGCAGTTGGGGAGCTAGCGGGAGGACTGGGTACGAGCAGTACTTC | CASSWGASGRTGYEQYF
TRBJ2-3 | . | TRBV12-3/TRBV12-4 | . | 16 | TGTGCCAGCAGCGCGGCCGTCCCGGGTAGCACAGATACGCAGTATTTT | CASSAAVPGSTDTQYF
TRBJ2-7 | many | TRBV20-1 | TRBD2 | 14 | TGCAGTGCTAGAGATCTAGCGGGAGTTTACGAGCAGTACTTC | CSARDLAGVYEQYF
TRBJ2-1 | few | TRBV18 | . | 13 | TGTGCCAGCTCACGGGCGGGTCCGGATGAGCAGTTCTTC | CASSRAGPDEQFF
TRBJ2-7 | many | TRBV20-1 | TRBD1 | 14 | TGCAGTGCGCCCCCGACAGGGGGCAGGTACGAGCAGTACTTC | CSAPPTGGRYEQYF
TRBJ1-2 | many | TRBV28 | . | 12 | TGTGCCAGCGGGGGGAGAACCGATGGCTACACCTTC | CASGGRTDGYTF
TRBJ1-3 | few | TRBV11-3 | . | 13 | TGTGCCAGCAGCGGGGGGTATGGAAACACCATATATTTT | CASSGGYGNTIYF
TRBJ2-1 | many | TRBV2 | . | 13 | TGTGCCAGCAGGAGTGGACAGTACAATGAGCAGTTCTTC | CASRSGQYNEQFF
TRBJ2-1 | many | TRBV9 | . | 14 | TGTGCCAGCAGCGTAGAGGGGATCAACAATGAGCAGTTCTTC | CASSVEGINNEQFF
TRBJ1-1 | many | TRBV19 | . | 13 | TGTGCCAGTAGTATATTGGGGGCGACTGAAGCTTTCTTT | CASSILGATEAFF
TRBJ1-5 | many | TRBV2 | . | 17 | TGTGCCAGCAGTCCCGACCTGGACGATTATAGCAATCAGCCCCAGCATTTT | CASSPDLDDYSNQPQHF
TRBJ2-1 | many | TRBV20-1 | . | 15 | TGCAGTGCTAGGCCCGGACAGATTCCCTACAATGAGCAGTTCTTC | CSARPGQIPYNEQFF
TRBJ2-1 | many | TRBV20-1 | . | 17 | TGCAGTGCTAGAGATCCAGGACGGCCGCGCTACTACAATGAGCAGTTCTTC | CSARDPGRPRYYNEQFF
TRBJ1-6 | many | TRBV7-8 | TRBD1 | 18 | TGTGCCAGCAGCTTAACCGCCGGGACAGGGTTTCGAGGGTCACCCCTCCACTTT | CASSLTAGTGFRGSPLHF
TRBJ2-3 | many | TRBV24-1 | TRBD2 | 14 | TGTGCCACCAGTTATAGCGGGAGCACAGATACGCAGTATTTT | CATSYSGSTDTQYF
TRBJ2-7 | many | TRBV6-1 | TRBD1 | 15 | TGTGCCACCTACCCCCGCAGCCAGGGGGCTTACGAGCAGTACTTC | CATYPRSQGAYEQYF
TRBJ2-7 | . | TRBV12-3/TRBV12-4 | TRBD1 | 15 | TGTGCCAGCAGTACCGGGACAGGAGAGACTACGGAGCAGTACTTC | CASSTGTGETTEQYF
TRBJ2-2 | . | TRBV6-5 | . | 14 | TGTGCCAGCAGTTACGACAACGGTTCCGGGGAGCTGTTTTTT | CASSYDNGSGELFF
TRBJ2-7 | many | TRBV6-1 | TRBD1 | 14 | TGTGCCAGCAGTCCGGACAGGGGAGGGCTCGAGCAGTACTTC | CASSPDRGGLEQYF
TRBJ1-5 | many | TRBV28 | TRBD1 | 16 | TGTGCCAGCAGGAGGGCCGGGACAGGGGAGAATCAGCCCCAGCATTTT | CASRRAGTGENQPQHF